A single sample is the source of the 14 T cell receptor beta chains below, sequenced in a study of T-cell reconstitution after alpha-beta-depleted transplantation in children. Unique molecular identifiers featured in how the TCRbeta library was prepared. MiXCR, applied by TCRdb to the PCR reads, yields one record per CDR3 protein. This table has under 850,000 distinct CDR3 sequences, around 13% appearing once. Sequenced here: PBMCs, sampled before TCRalphabeta/CD19-depleted stem cell transplant. Receptors were obtained from a girl aged 2 to 9 with congenital amegakaryocytic thrombocytopenia, due to receive a stem cell transplant.

This clonotype was seen a handful of times. CDR3 loop: CSAREAGRSSRKETQYF. The CDR3, as DNA: TGCAGTGCTAGAGAGGCGGGCCGTTCTAGCAGAAAAGAGACCCAGTACTTC. The rearrangement links TRBV20-1 to TRBJ2-5, with D perhaps TRBD2 (5 bases). Trimming took 0 bases from V and 3 from J, leaving 20 bases between them. The CDR3 spans 17 residues. Looked up from germline, CDR1 is DFQATT and CDR2 is SNEGSKA (reference sequence).

V gene TRBV11-1 combines with J gene TRBJ2-1; 10 bases line up with TRBD2. In germline, CDR1 is SGHAT, CDR2 FQDESV (reference sequence). The length of the CDR3 is 19 residues. With V trimmed by 4 bases and J by 7 bases, 19 bases remained unmatched. CDR3 loop: CASSSRTGASGSKRNEQFF. The CDR3 region has the DNA TGTGCCAGCAGCTCCCGTACCGGGGCTAGCGGGAGTAAGAGGAATGAGCAGTTCTTC.

The chain uses TRBV12-3 or TRBV12-4 and TRBJ2-2, with 8 nucleotides matching TRBD2. The CDR3 covers 15 residues. J gave up 6 bases and V 2 bases, and 5 bases lay outside the gene matches. Written as DNA, the CDR3 is TGTGCCAGCAGTTTATGGAGCGGGAGTCCCGGGGAGCTGTTTTTT. It encodes CASSLWSGSPGELFF.

The CDR3 nucleotides read TGCAGTGCCTTATGGGACAATGAGCAGTTCTTC. Protein product: CSALWDNEQFF. This chain links TRBV20-1 with TRBJ2-1; D gene unclear. This CDR3 contains 11 residues. CDR1 and CDR2 from the germline V gene are DFQATT and SNEGSKA (reference sequence). The V end was cut by 6 bases, the J end by 5 bases, with 8 bases between.

At least ten counts were recorded for this clonotype. The V and J genes are TRBV29-1 and TRBJ2-3; TRBD1 matches 10 bases. V shed 3 bases and J 0 bases; nucleotides not matched to a gene: 3. From germline, CDR1 is SQVTM and CDR2 ANQGSEA. The CDR3 has 15 amino acids. The chain's CDR3 is CSVEGQGISTDTQYF. Written as DNA, the CDR3 is TGCAGCGTTGAGGGACAGGGGATTAGCACAGATACGCAGTATTTT.

This clonotype has only a few counts. J is TRBJ2-7 and V is TRBV5-1; no reliable D call. Germline V gives CDR1 SGHRS, CDR2 YFSETQ. The CDR3 extends over 15 amino acids. V was trimmed by 0 bases and J by 3 bases, leaving 13 bases between them. CDR3 in amino acids: CASSLVSLTVYEQYF. CDR3 nucleotides: TGCGCCAGCAGCTTGGTGTCACTTACTGTCTACGAGCAGTACTTC.

This clonotype has at least ten counts. V and J are TRBV29-1 and TRBJ2-7; possibly TRBD1 or TRBD2 for D (6 bases each). CDR1 and CDR2 (germline): SQVTM, ANQGSEA. V was shortened by 3 bases and J by 5 bases, with 14 bases between the two germline ends. The CDR3 consists of 13 residues. The CDR3 DNA sequence: TGCAGCGTTGACAACGGGGGCCCTGACGAGCAGTACTTC. This encodes CSVDNGGPDEQYF.

This clonotype came up many times. The chain links TRBV4-2 to TRBJ2-2; D gene unclear. In germline, CDR1 is LGHNA, CDR2 YNFKEQ. This CDR3 comprises 15 residues. Trimming pared 7 bases from V and 6 bases from J, leaving 18 bases between. As DNA, the CDR3 is TGTGCCAGCACCCCAGTCCTCCATACGCCCGGGGAGCTGTTTTTT. It encodes CASTPVLHTPGELFF.

This clonotype was seen repeatedly, ten times or more. The chain couples TRBV12-3 or TRBV12-4 to TRBJ1-4, with unresolved D. The V gene lost 1 base and the J gene lost 7 bases, with 4 bases spanning the gap. The CDR3 contains 12 residues. The CDR3 coding sequence is TGTGCCAGCAGTTTAGAAGGTGAAAAACTGTTTTTT. This gives the protein CASSLEGEKLFF.

The CDR3 loop is CASSQGLPSQREGNEQFF. In nucleotides, the CDR3 is TGTGCCAGCAGCCAAGGTCTCCCCAGCCAGCGGGAGGGCAATGAGCAGTTCTTC. The gene calls are TRBV3-1 and TRBJ2-1; 10 nucleotides line up with TRBD2. Losses at the gene ends were 1 base for V and 6 bases for J; bases not matched to a gene: 12. The CDR3 is 18 amino acids. The germline V gene has CDR1 LGHDT and CDR2 YNNKEL (reference sequence).

About this clonotype: A read error may explain this, as a much larger clone is one base away. This chain uses TRBV12-3 or TRBV12-4 with TRBJ1-5; TRBD1 might be the D (6 bases). The CDR3 is made up of 14 amino acids. Trimming cost V 6 bases and J 5 bases, with 14 bases left between them. Written as DNA, the CDR3 is TGTGCCAGCAGCGACACAGGGTCCGATCAGCCCCAGCATTTT. It codes for CASSDTGSDQPQHF.

This clonotype was counted ten times or more. The chain uses TRBV29-1 and TRBJ2-1; 15 nucleotides align to TRBD2. Germline V gene lookup returns CDR1 SQVTM and CDR2 ANQGSEA. V shed 5 bases, J shed 0 bases, and the junction held 17 bases outside the gene matches. This CDR3 has 21 residues. CDR3 bases: TGCAGCGTTAGGGGACTCATAGTCGGACTAGCGGGAGGGTACTCCTACAATGAGCAGTTCTTC. Its translation is CSVRGLIVGLAGGYSYNEQFF.

The gene calls are TRBV20-1 and TRBJ2-3; 10 nucleotides agree with TRBD2. Germline loops: CDR1 DFQATT, CDR2 SNEGSKA (reference sequence). V trimming: 3 bases; J trimming: 4 bases; junction bases outside the gene matches: 10. The CDR3 has 16 residues. This chain's CDR3 is CSASHGSGRAADTQYF. For the CDR3, the DNA is TGCAGTGCTAGTCATGGGAGCGGGAGGGCCGCAGATACGCAGTATTTT.

This clonotype was found many times. The chain recombines TRBV29-1 with TRBJ2-7; D is possibly TRBD2 (5 bases). Trimming removed 6 bases from V and 0 bases from J, with 21 bases in between. Germline V lookup: CDR1 SQVTM, CDR2 ANQGSEA. This CDR3 spans 16 amino acids. The CDR3 sequence is CSVFTSVFGGSYEQYF. In nucleotides, the CDR3 is TGCAGCGTCTTTACTAGTGTGTTTGGTGGCTCCTACGAGCAGTACTTC.